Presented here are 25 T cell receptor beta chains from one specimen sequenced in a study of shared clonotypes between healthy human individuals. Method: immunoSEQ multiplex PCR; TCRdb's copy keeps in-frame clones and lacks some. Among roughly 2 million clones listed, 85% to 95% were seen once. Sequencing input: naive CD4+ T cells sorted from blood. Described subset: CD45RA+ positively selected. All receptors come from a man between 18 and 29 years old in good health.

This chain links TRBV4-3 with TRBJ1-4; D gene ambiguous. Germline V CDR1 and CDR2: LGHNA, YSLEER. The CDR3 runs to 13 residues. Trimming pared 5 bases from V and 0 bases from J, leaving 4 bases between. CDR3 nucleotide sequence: TGCGCCAGCAGCATAGCAACTAATGAAAAACTGTTTTTT. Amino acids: CASSIATNEKLFF.

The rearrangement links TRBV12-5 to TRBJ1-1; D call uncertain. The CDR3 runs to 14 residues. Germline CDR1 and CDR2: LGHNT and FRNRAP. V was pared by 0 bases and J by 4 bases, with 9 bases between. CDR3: CASGLVQIGTEAFF. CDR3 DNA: TGTGCTAGTGGTTTGGTACAAATCGGCACTGAAGCTTTCTTT.

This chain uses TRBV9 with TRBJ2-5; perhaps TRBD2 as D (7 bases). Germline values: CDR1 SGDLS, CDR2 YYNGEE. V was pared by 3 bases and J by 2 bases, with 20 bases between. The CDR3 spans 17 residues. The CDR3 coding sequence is TGTGCCAGCAGCGCCGGGGTCTTGGGGGGGCGTCAAGAGACCCAGTACTTC. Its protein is CASSAGVLGGRQETQYF.

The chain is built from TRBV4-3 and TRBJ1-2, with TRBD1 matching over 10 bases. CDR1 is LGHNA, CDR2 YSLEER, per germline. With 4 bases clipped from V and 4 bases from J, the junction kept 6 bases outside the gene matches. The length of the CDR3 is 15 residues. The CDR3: CASSRGQGEAYGYTF. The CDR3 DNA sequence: TGCGCCAGCAGCCGCGGACAGGGGGAAGCCTATGGCTACACCTTC.

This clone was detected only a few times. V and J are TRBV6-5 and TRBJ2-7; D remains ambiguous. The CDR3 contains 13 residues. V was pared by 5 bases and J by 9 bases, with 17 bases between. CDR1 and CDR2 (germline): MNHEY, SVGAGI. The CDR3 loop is CASSPLGRDGQYF. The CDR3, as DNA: TGTGCCAGCAGTCCTCTTGGTAGGGATGGGCAGTACTTC.

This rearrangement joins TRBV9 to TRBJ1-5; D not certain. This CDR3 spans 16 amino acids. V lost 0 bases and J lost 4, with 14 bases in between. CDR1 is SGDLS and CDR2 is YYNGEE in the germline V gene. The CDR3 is CASSVVSVRANQPQHF. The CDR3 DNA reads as TGTGCCAGCAGCGTAGTGTCCGTTCGTGCAAATCAGCCCCAGCATTTT.

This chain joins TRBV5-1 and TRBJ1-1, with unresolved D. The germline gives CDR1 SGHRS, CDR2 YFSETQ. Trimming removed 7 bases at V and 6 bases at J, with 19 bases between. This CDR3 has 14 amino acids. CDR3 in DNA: TGCGCCAGCGCCCCGGAGGAGGTTGTCGCTGAAGCTTTCTTT. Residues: CASAPEEVVAEAFF.

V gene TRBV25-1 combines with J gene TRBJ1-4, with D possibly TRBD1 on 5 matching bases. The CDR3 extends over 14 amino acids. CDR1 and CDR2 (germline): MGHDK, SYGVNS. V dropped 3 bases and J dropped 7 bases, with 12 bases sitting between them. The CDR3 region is CASSDARVGEKLFF. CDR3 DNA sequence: TGTGCCAGCAGTGATGCCAGGGTTGGTGAAAAACTGTTTTTT. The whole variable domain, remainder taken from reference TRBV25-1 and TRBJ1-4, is EADIYQTPRYLVIGTGKKITLECSQTMGHDKMYWYQQDPGMELHLIHYSYGVNSTEKGDLSSESTVSRIRTEHFPLTLESARPSHTSQYLCASSDARVGEKLFFGSGTQLSVL.

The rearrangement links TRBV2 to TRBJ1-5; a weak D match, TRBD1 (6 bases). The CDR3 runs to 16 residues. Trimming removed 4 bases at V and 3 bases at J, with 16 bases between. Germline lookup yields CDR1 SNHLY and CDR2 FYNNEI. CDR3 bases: TGTGCCAGCAGTGTTCACAGGGCCGGACTCAATCAGCCCCAGCATTTT. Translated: CASSVHRAGLNQPQHF.

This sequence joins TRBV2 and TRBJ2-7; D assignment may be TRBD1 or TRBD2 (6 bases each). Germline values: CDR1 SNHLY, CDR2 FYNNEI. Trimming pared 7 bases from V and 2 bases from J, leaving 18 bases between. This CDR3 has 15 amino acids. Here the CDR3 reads CASKEEGVLTYEQYF. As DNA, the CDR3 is TGTGCCAGCAAGGAGGAGGGGGTCCTTACCTACGAGCAGTACTTC. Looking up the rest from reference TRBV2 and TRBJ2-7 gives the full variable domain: EPEVTQTPSHQVTQMGQEVILRCVPISNHLYFYWYRQILGQKVEFLVSFYNNEISEKSEIFDDQFSVERPDGSNFTLKIRSTKLEDSAMYFCASKEEGVLTYEQYFGPGTRLTVT.

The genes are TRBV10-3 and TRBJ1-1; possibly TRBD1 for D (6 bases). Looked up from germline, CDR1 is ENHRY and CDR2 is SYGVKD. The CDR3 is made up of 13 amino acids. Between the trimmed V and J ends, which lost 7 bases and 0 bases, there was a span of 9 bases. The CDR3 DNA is TGTGCCATCATCGGACAGCTGAACACTGAAGCTTTCTTT. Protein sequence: CAIIGQLNTEAFF.

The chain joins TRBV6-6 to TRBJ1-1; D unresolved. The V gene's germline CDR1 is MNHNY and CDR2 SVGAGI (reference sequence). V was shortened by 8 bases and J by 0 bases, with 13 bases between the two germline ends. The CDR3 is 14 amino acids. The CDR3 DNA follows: TGTGCCAGCCATTATGGGTCTCTGAACACTGAAGCTTTCTTT. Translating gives CASHYGSLNTEAFF.

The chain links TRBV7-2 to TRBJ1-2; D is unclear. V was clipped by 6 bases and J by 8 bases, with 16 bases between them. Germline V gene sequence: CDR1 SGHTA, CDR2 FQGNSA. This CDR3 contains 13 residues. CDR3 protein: CASRFLDGEGYTF. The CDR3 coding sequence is TGTGCCAGCAGGTTCTTGGACGGGGAAGGCTACACCTTC.

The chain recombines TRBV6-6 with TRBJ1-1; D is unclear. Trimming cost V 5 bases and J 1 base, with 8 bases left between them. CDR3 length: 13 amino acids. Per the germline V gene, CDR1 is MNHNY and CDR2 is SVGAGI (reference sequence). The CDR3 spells CASSDTRNTEAFF. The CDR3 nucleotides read TGTGCCAGCAGTGACACCAGGAACACTGAAGCTTTCTTT.

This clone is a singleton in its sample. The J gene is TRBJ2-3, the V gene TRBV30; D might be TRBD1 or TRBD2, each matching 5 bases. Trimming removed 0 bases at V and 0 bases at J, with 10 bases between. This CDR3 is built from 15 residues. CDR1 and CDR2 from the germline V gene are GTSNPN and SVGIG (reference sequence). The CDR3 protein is CAWSVHGTSTDTQYF. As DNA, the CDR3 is TGTGCCTGGAGTGTACACGGGACGAGCACAGATACGCAGTATTTT.

CDR3 loop: CAISESIEQFF. CDR3 coding DNA: TGTGCCATCAGTGAGTCGATTGAGCAGTTCTTC. The chain has TRBV10-3 and TRBJ2-1; D remains unclear. The V end was cut by 0 bases, the J end by 9 bases, with 3 bases between. The germline CDR1 and CDR2 sequences are ENHRY and SYGVKD. CDR3 length equals 11 residues.

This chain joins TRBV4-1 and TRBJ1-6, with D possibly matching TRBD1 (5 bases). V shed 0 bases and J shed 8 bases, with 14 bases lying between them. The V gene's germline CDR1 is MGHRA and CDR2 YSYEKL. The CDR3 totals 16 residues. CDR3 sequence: CASSQERGRADSPLHF. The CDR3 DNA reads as TGCGCCAGCAGCCAAGAAAGGGGCAGGGCAGATTCACCCCTCCACTTT.

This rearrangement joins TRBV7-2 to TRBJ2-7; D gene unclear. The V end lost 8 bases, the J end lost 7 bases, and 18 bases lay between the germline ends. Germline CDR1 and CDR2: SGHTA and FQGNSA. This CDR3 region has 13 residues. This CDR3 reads CASGNMPSREQYF. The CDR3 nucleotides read TGTGCCAGCGGCAACATGCCATCTCGGGAGCAGTACTTC.

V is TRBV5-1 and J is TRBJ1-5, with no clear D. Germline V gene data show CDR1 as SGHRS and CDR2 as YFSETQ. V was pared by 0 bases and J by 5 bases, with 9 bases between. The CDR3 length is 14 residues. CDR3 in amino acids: CASSLGHPDQPQHF. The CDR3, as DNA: TGCGCCAGCAGCTTGGGACATCCCGATCAGCCCCAGCATTTT.

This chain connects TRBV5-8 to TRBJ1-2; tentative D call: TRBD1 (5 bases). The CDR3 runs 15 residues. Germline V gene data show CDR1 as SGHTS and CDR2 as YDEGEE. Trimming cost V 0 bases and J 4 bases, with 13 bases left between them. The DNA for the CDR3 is TGTGCCAGCAGCTTGGGACCAGGGACGGCCTATGGCTACACCTTC. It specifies CASSLGPGTAYGYTF. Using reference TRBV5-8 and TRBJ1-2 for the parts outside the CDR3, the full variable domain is EAGVTQSPTHLIKTRGQQATLRCSPISGHTSVYWYQQALGLGLQFLLWYDEGEERNRGNFPPRFSGRQFPNYSSELNVNALELEDSALYLCASSLGPGTAYGYTFGSGTRLTVV.

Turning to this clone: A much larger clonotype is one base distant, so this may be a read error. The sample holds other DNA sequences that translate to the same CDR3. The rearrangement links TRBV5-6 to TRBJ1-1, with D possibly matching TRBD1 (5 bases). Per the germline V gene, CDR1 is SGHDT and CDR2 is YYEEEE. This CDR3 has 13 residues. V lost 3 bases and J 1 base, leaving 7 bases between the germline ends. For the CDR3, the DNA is TGTGCCAGCAGCTCGACAGCGAACACTGAAGCTTTCTTT. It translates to CASSSTANTEAFF.

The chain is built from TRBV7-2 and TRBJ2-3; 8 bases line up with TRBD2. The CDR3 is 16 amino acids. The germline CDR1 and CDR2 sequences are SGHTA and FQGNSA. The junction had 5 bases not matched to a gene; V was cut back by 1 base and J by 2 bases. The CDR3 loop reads CASSLGAGGNTDTQYF. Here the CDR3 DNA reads TGTGCCAGCAGCTTAGGGGCGGGAGGAAACACAGATACGCAGTATTTT.

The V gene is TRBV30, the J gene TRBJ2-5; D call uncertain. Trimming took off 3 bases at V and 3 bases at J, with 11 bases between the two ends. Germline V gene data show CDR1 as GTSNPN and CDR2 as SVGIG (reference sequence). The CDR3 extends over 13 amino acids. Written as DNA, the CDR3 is TGTGCCTGGAGGCTAGGATATAAAGAGACCCAGTACTTC. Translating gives CAWRLGYKETQYF.

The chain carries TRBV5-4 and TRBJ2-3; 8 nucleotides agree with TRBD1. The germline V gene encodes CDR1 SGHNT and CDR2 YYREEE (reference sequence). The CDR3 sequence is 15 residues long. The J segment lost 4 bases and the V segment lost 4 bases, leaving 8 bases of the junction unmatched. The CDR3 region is CASSRTAGGADTQYF. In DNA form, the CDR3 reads TGTGCCAGCAGCCGCACGGCAGGGGGCGCAGATACGCAGTATTTT.

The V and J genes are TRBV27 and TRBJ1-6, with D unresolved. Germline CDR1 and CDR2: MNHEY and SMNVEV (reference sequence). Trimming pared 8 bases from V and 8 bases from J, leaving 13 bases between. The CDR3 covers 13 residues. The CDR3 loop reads CASAGFSYSPLHF. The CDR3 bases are TGTGCCAGCGCGGGATTTTCCTATTCACCCCTCCACTTT.